The 28 T cell receptor beta chains reported below all come from one sample, sequenced in a study of blood T cell repertoires in COVID-19. TCRdb's table, derived via immunoSEQ multiplex PCR, lists solely in-frame clones and lacks some. The table has 230,000 or so clones, 70% to 90% seen once; the top ten hold more than 6.5%. The source material was PBMCs or T cells enriched from blood (not recorded which). These receptors were taken from a woman aged 45-59 years who had been exposed to COVID-19.

The V and J genes are TRBV5-8 and TRBJ1-6; D might be TRBD1 (5 bases). Deletions cut 2 bases from V and 10 bases from J, with 13 bases between. The V gene's germline CDR1 is SGHTS and CDR2 YDEGEE. This CDR3 contains 14 residues. For the CDR3, the DNA is TGTGCCAGCAGCTTCGGCAGGGTGGACTCACCCCTCCACTTT. It is translated as CASSFGRVDSPLHF.

The V gene is TRBV10-2, the J gene TRBJ1-1; D is unclear. In germline, CDR1 is WSHSY, CDR2 SAAADI. The CDR3 runs 14 residues. V was clipped by 8 bases and J by 1 base, with 14 bases between them. This chain's CDR3 is CASGQDMENTEAFF. The CDR3 DNA follows: TGCGCCAGCGGGCAAGACATGGAGAACACTGAAGCTTTCTTT.

This clone was counted between two and nine times. The chain is built from TRBV2 and TRBJ1-2; weak D call: TRBD1 (6 bases). The germline V gene has CDR1 SNHLY and CDR2 FYNNEI. V lost 3 bases and J 4 bases, leaving 12 bases between the germline ends. This CDR3 contains 14 residues. The CDR3 is CASSDSGQIYGYTF. The CDR3 region has the DNA TGTGCCAGCAGTGATTCGGGACAAATCTATGGCTACACCTTC.

The chain has TRBV7-8 and TRBJ2-3, with D tentatively TRBD1 (5 bases). Germline values: CDR1 SGHVS, CDR2 FQNEAQ. V lost 5 bases to trimming and J lost 3 bases, with 15 bases between them. CDR3 length equals 15 residues. The CDR3 DNA reads TGTGCCAGCAGCCTCGGTGGGGCGCGGACAGATACGCAGTATTTT. Its protein product is CASSLGGARTDTQYF.

The chain joins TRBV28 to TRBJ1-6; 8 bases are a match to TRBD1. The trim removed 5 bases at V and 5 bases at J, leaving 8 bases unmatched. The CDR3 loop spans 16 amino acids. Germline-derived CDR1 and CDR2 are MDHEN and SYDVKM. The CDR3 region is CASSPWTGRNNSPLHF. In nucleotides, the CDR3 is TGTGCCAGCAGTCCCTGGACAGGGAGGAATAATTCACCCCTCCACTTT.

Concerning this clone itself: This specimen includes other DNA sequences encoding the same CDR3. The chain is built from TRBV12-3 or TRBV12-4 and TRBJ2-1, with 7 bases aligning to TRBD2. V dropped 2 bases and J dropped 5; count of bases not matched to a gene: 0. The CDR3 consists of 13 residues. CDR3 protein: CASSLRGDNEQFF. DNA of the CDR3: TGTGCCAGCAGTTTACGGGGGGACAATGAGCAGTTCTTC.

This chain links TRBV19 with TRBJ1-5, with a possible D match to TRBD1 (6 bases). Trimming took 3 bases from V and 9 from J, leaving 15 bases between them. The CDR3 is made up of 14 amino acids. Germline assignment: CDR1 LNHDA and CDR2 SQIVND (reference sequence). CDR3 DNA sequence: TGTGCCAGTAGTATGGGACATCAAGTTGTGCCCCAGCATTTT. Residues: CASSMGHQVVPQHF.

V is TRBV4-3 and J is TRBJ1-5; no definite D call. Germline assignment: CDR1 LGHNA and CDR2 YSLEER. V was shortened by 0 bases and J by 6 bases, with 15 bases between the two germline ends. CDR3 length equals 16 residues. CDR3 sequence reads: CASSQELERVAQPQHF. As DNA, the CDR3 is TGCGCCAGCAGCCAAGAACTGGAGAGGGTTGCTCAGCCCCAGCATTTT.

This chain uses TRBV4-2 with TRBJ2-1; 8 nucleotides match TRBD2. The junction had 9 bases not matched to a gene; V was cut back by 0 bases and J by 8 bases. This CDR3 is 16 amino acids long. Germline-derived CDR1 and CDR2 are LGHNA and YNFKEQ. In DNA form, the CDR3 reads TGTGCCAGCAGCCAAGATATTGGGACTAGTGGTTATGAGCAGTTCTTC. Protein sequence: CASSQDIGTSGYEQFF.

This clone was seen only a few times. The rearrangement uses TRBV5-6 and TRBJ2-1, with 8 bases that match TRBD2. The V gene end was trimmed by 4 bases and the J gene end by 0 bases; junction bases not matched to a gene: 12. CDR3 size: 18 residues. The V gene's germline CDR1 is SGHDT and CDR2 YYEEEE. The CDR3 DNA sequence: TGTGCCAGCAGCCCATCATCGTCGACTAGCGCCTCCTACAATGAGCAGTTCTTC. Amino acid sequence: CASSPSSSTSASYNEQFF.

J is TRBJ2-1 and V is TRBV5-1; TRBD2 agrees at 7 bases. The CDR3 has 16 amino acids. Trimming at V came to 4 bases and at J to 5 bases, leaving 12 bases not matched to a gene. Germline loops: CDR1 SGHRS, CDR2 YFSETQ. This CDR3 is CASSTVLGRAHNEQFF. CDR3 DNA sequence: TGCGCCAGCAGCACCGTTCTGGGGAGGGCCCACAATGAGCAGTTCTTC.

The V gene is TRBV11-2, the J gene TRBJ1-2, with a weak D call TRBD1 (6 bases). V was trimmed by 1 base and J by 1 base, leaving 10 bases between them. The CDR3 extends over 15 amino acids. Germline-derived CDR1 and CDR2 are SGHAT and FQNNGV. CDR3: CASSLGNRDNYGYTF. The CDR3 nucleotides are TGTGCCAGCAGCTTAGGAAACAGGGATAACTATGGCTACACCTTC.

The chain carries TRBV5-1 and TRBJ2-2; D is uncertain. V was cut by 0 bases and J by 5 bases, with 8 bases left in between. The CDR3 contains 14 residues. Germline CDR1 is SGHRS and CDR2 is YFSETQ. In DNA, the CDR3 is TGCGCCAGCAGCTTGGTGCAGAATACCGGGGAGCTGTTTTTT. This codes for CASSLVQNTGELFF.

The CDR3 nucleotides are TGTGCCAGCAGTTTAGGCGGGCACAGCGAAGAGACCCAGTACTTC. As protein: CASSLGGHSEETQYF. The chain couples TRBV28 to TRBJ2-5; D possibly corresponds to TRBD2 (5 bases). This CDR3 is built from 15 residues. Germline CDR1 MDHEN, CDR2 SYDVKM. Trimming cost V 2 bases and J 3 bases, with 13 bases left between them. Supplemented by reference TRBV28 and TRBJ2-5, the full variable domain reads DVKVTQSSRYLVKRTGEKVFLECVQDMDHENMFWYRQDPGLGLRLIYFSYDVKMKEKGDIPEGYSVSREKKERFSLILESASTNQTSMYLCASSLGGHSEETQYFGPGTRLLVL.

DNA for the CDR3: TGTGCCAGCTCACCACGGGCAGGGGGCACGACCGGGGAGCTGTTTTTT. The encoded protein is CASSPRAGGTTGELFF. V and J are TRBV18 and TRBJ2-2; 8 positions agree with TRBD1. The germline CDR1 and CDR2 sequences are KGHSH and LQKENI. This CDR3 region has 16 residues. V shed 1 base and J 5 bases; nucleotides not matched to a gene: 6.

The J gene is TRBJ1-5, the V gene TRBV4-3; D unclear. This CDR3 has 15 amino acids. V lost 0 bases and J 1 base, leaving 7 bases between the germline ends. The germline gives CDR1 LGHNA, CDR2 YSLEER. The CDR3 coding sequence is TGCGCCAGCAGCCAAGACCCCTCGAGCAATCAGCCCCAGCATTTT. This encodes CASSQDPSSNQPQHF.

The chain combines TRBV6-5 with TRBJ1-1; D perhaps matches TRBD1 (5 bases). V shed 8 bases and J shed 1 base, with 8 bases lying between them. The CDR3 spans 12 residues. The germline gives CDR1 MNHEY, CDR2 SVGAGI. CDR3 amino acids: CASGRGNTEAFF. As DNA, the CDR3 is TGTGCCAGCGGAAGGGGGAACACTGAAGCTTTCTTT.

J is TRBJ1-3 and V is TRBV18; D is possibly TRBD1 (6 bases). Trimming took 1 base from V and 0 from J, leaving 10 bases between them. The germline CDR1 and CDR2 sequences are KGHSH and LQKENI. CDR3 size: 16 residues. DNA of the CDR3: TGTGCCAGCTCACCACGACAGGACTTCTCTGGAAACACCATATATTTT. Amino acids: CASSPRQDFSGNTIYF.

V gene TRBV11-3 combines with J gene TRBJ1-3; 7 bases map to TRBD1. The CDR3 covers 14 residues. After removal of 5 bases from V and 4 bases from J, the junction contained 5 bases not matched to a gene. CDR1 and CDR2 (germline): SGHNT, YENEEA. This chain's CDR3 is CASSPGTEGNTIYF. The DNA for the CDR3 is TGTGCCAGCAGCCCGGGGACAGAAGGAAACACCATATATTTT.

The chain joins TRBV18 to TRBJ1-1; 9 bases map to TRBD1. The V segment lost 6 bases and the J segment 2 bases; nucleotides outside the gene matches: 10. The length of the CDR3 is 16 residues. Germline CDR1 is KGHSH and CDR2 is LQKENI. The CDR3 protein is CASSPDRGTLNTEAFF. In DNA form, the CDR3 reads TGTGCCAGCTCTCCGGACAGGGGAACCCTTAACACTGAAGCTTTCTTT.

The V call is TRBV30, the J call TRBJ1-2; 7 nucleotides match TRBD1. CDR3 length equals 13 residues. Germline lookup yields CDR1 GTSNPN and CDR2 SVGIG (reference sequence). V lost 3 bases, J lost 3 bases, and 4 bases stayed unmatched. The CDR3 DNA sequence: TGTGCCTGGAGCAGGGGGGATCACTATGGCTACACCTTC. This sequence encodes CAWSRGDHYGYTF.

V and J are TRBV5-1 and TRBJ2-3; TRBD2 might be the D (6 bases). The CDR3 length is 17 residues. Germline CDR1 reads SGHRS; CDR2 reads YFSETQ. The ends were cut back, 4 bases at V and 2 bases at J, with 20 bases in the middle. Here the CDR3 reads CASSLVGGAGLTDTQYF. For the CDR3, the DNA is TGCGCCAGCAGCCTGGTCGGAGGCGCGGGGCTCACAGATACGCAGTATTTT.

Only a few counts were recorded for this clone. In the same sample, other DNA sequences code for this CDR3. The chain has TRBV7-9 and TRBJ1-1, with a possible D match to TRBD1 (6 bases). The V end was cut by 5 bases, the J end by 1 base, with 11 bases between. CDR3 length equals 14 residues. CDR1 is SEHNR and CDR2 is FQNEAQ in the germline V gene (reference sequence). As DNA, the CDR3 is TGTGCCAGCAGCCTTCTAGGGGGGAACACTGAAGCTTTCTTT. Amino acid sequence: CASSLLGGNTEAFF. The full variable domain, in which reference TRBV7-9 and TRBJ1-1 provide the parts outside the CDR3, is DTGVSQNPRHKITKRGQNVTFRCDPISEHNRLYWYRQTLGQGPEFLTYFQNEAQLEKSRLLSDRFSAERPKGSFSTLEIQRTEQGDSAMYLCASSLLGGNTEAFFGQGTRLTVV.

This chain joins TRBV5-1 and TRBJ2-1; D is perhaps TRBD1 (5 bases). Trimming cost V 0 bases and J 6 bases, with 10 bases left between them. This CDR3 is 14 amino acids long. Germline CDR1 and CDR2: SGHRS and YFSETQ. CDR3 residues: CASSLAVGPNEQFF. The CDR3 coding sequence is TGCGCCAGCAGCTTGGCCGTGGGGCCCAATGAGCAGTTCTTC. The whole variable domain, remainder taken from reference TRBV5-1 and TRBJ2-1, is KAGVTQTPRYLIKTRGQQVTLSCSPISGHRSVSWYQQTPGQGLQFLFEYFSETQRNKGNFPGRFSGRQFSNSRSEMNVSTLELGDSALYLCASSLAVGPNEQFFGPGTRLTVL.

The CDR3 here is CASSLYATAYGYTF. The CDR3, as DNA: TGTGCCAGCAGTTTGTATGCGACAGCGTATGGCTACACCTTC. The genes are TRBV27 and TRBJ1-2; maybe TRBD1 (5 bases). Trimming took 3 bases from V and 5 from J, leaving 13 bases between them. The germline V gene encodes CDR1 MNHEY and CDR2 SMNVEV (reference sequence). CDR3 length equals 14 residues.

V gene TRBV30 combines with J gene TRBJ1-1; D not certain. CDR3 length equals 11 residues. The germline V gene has CDR1 GTSNPN and CDR2 SVGIG (reference sequence). The V gene lost 7 bases and the J gene lost 7 bases, with 13 bases spanning the gap. This chain's CDR3 is CAYGVTGEAFF. In nucleotides, the CDR3 is TGTGCCTACGGAGTAACGGGTGAAGCTTTCTTT. The complete variable domain, with remaining parts taken from reference TRBV30 and TRBJ1-1, reads SQTIHQWPATLVQPVGSPLSLECTVEGTSNPNLYWYRQAAGRGLQLLFYSVGIGQISSEVPQNLSASRPQDRQFILSSKKLLLSDSGFYLCAYGVTGEAFFGQGTRLTVV.

Comments on this clone: This specimen includes other DNA sequences encoding the same CDR3. The chain couples TRBV12-3 or TRBV12-4 to TRBJ1-6; tentative D call: TRBD1 (6 bases). The V gene lost 2 bases and the J gene lost 7 bases, with 6 bases spanning the gap. This CDR3 contains 13 residues. CDR3 DNA sequence: TGTGCCAGCAGTTTACAGGGGAATTCACCCCTCCACTTT. The encoded protein is CASSLQGNSPLHF.

The V gene is TRBV5-1, the J gene TRBJ2-3; TRBD1 matches at 8 bases. CDR3 length: 16 amino acids. After removal of 4 bases from V and 2 bases from J, the junction contained 9 bases not matched to a gene. Germline values: CDR1 SGHRS, CDR2 YFSETQ. The CDR3 loop reads CASSAGQDRSTDTQYF. The CDR3 DNA sequence: TGCGCCAGCAGCGCGGGACAGGATAGATCCACAGATACGCAGTATTTT.